This T cell receptor beta chain was found in a study of shared clonotypes between healthy human individuals. The V gene end was trimmed by 4 bases and the J gene end by 3 bases; junction bases not matched to a gene: 10. This CDR3 is 18 amino acids long. Germline V CDR1 and CDR2: LNHDA, SQIVND (reference sequence). Study results and limitations: Sampling covered nothing but blood. Tissue TCR repertoires likely differ from those found in blood. The expectation was that sequencing depth would affect clonotype sharing among donors.

Ten immunoSEQ deep assay plates were used to sequence unsorted PBMC DNA. Original analysis: Filtering of immunoSEQ junctional sequences could not match full-length read filtering. Using immunoSEQ multiplex PCR, the repertoire was profiled, and TCRdb retains in-frame clones only, with some absent. Clone size and the V and J calls come from that table; the DNA yielded D and trimming. The sample records hundreds of thousands of clones, 79% being singletons. This clone was detected only once. Its matching antigen is unknown. Specimen: PBMCs. The chain recombines TRBV19 with TRBJ2-4; 12 bases are a match to TRBD2. This TCR derives from a middle-aged woman in good health. Some clones in this sample may be carry-over from other donors' samples. CDR3 sequence reads: CASSNRLAGGPVKNIQYF. DNA for the CDR3: TGTGCCAGTAGTAATCGGCTAGCGGGAGGGCCTGTCAAAAACATTCAGTACTTC.